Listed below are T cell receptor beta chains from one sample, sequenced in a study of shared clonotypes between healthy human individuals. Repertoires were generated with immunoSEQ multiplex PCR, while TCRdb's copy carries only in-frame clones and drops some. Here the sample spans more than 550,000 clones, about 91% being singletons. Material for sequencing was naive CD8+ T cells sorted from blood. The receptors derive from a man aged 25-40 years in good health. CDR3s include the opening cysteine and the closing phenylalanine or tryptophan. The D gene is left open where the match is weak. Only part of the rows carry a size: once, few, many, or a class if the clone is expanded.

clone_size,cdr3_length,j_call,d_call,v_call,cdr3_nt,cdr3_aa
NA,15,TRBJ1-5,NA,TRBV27,TGTGCCAGCAGTTTCATTGGAGGGCCCAATCAGCCCCAGCATTTT,CASSFIGGPNQPQHF
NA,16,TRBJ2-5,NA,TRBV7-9,TGTGCCAGCAGCCCCCTTCGGGGGCCGTACCAAGAGACCCAGTACTTC,CASSPLRGPYQETQYF
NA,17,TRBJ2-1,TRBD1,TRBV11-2,TGTGCCAGCAGCTTAGTAGGGAGACAGGGTGGCTACAATGAGCAGTTCTTC,CASSLVGRQGGYNEQFF
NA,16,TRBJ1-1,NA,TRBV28,TGTGCCAGCAGCCCTCTGGGGGCTTGGGGGAACACTGAAGCTTTCTTT,CASSPLGAWGNTEAFF
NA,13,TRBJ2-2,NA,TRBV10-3,TGTGCCACTCAGGCCCCCAACACCGGGGAGCTGTTTTTT,CATQAPNTGELFF
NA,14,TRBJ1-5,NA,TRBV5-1,TGCGCCAGCAGCCCAGGACAGTTCAATCAGCCCCAGCATTTT,CASSPGQFNQPQHF
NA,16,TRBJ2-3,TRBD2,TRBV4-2,TGTGCCAGCAGCCAAGAAGCGGGAAATCCCCCAGATACGCAGTATTTT,CASSQEAGNPPDTQYF
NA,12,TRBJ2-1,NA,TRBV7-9,TGTGCCAGCAGCGGCGTTTACAATGAGCAGTTCTTC,CASSGVYNEQFF
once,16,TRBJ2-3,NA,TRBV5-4,TGTGCCAGCAGCCTTAGCAGGGGAGTTGACACAGATACGCAGTATTTT,CASSLSRGVDTDTQYF
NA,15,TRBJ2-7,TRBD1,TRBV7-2,TGTGCCAGCAGCAACCTCCGGGACAGAGTCTACGAGCAGTACTTC,CASSNLRDRVYEQYF
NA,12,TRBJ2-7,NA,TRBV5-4,TGTGCCAGCAGCCCCGAAGCAAGCGAGCAGTACTTC,CASSPEASEQYF
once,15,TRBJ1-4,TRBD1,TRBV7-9,TGTGCCAGCAGCCCATCAACAGGGGGTTATGAAAAACTGTTTTTT,CASSPSTGGYEKLFF
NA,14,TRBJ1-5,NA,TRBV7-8,TGTGCCAGCAGCTTAGGGGTTTACAATCAGCCCCAGCATTTT,CASSLGVYNQPQHF
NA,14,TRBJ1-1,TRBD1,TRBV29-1,TGCAGCGTTGATTTCCGACAGGGGGCCGTTGAAGCTTTCTTT,CSVDFRQGAVEAFF
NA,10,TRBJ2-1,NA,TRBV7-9,TGTGCCAGCAGCTTCACAGAGCAGTTCTTC,CASSFTEQFF
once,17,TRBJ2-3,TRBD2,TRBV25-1,TGTGCCAGCAGTGAATCAAACTTGGGACTAGCAGCAGATACGCAGTATTTT,CASSESNLGLAADTQYF
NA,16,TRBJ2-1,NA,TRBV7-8,TGTGCCAGCAGCGTCCAGACTCTCCCCACTTACAATGAGCAGTTCTTC,CASSVQTLPTYNEQFF
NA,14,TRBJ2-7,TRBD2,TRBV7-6,TGTGCCAGCAGCCTCCTCGGACTAGTCGGCGAGCAGTACTTC,CASSLLGLVGEQYF
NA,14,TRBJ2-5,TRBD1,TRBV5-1,TGCGCCAGCAGCGCCGCAGGGGGTCGCGAGACCCAGTACTTC,CASSAAGGRETQYF
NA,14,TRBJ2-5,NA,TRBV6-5,TGTGCCAGCAGTTACTCGCGGCTCCAAGAGACCCAGTACTTC,CASSYSRLQETQYF
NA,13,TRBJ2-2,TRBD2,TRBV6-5,TGTGCCAGCAAGACTAGCATAATCGGGGAGCTGTTTTTT,CASKTSIIGELFF
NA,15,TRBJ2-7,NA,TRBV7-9,TGTGCCAGCAGCTTAGTAGCGCGGGCCTCCTACGAGCAGTACTTC,CASSLVARASYEQYF
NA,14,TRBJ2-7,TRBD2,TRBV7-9,TGTGCCAGCAGCCCCTGGGGGGGGATCTACGAGCAGTACTTC,CASSPWGGIYEQYF
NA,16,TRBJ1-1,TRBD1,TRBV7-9,TGTGCCAGCAGCTTTTCCGGGACAGGCGAGGATACTGAAGCTTTCTTT,CASSFSGTGEDTEAFF
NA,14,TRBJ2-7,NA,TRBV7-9,TGTGCCAGCAGCCCGGTAGGGGTGGTCTACGAGCAGTACTTC,CASSPVGVVYEQYF
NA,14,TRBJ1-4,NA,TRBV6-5,TGTGCCAGCAGTCTCGCCCCTGTAGGGGAAAAACTGTTTTTT,CASSLAPVGEKLFF
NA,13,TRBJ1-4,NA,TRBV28,TGTGCCACCAGGCCGCCGCTACCTGGAAAACTGTTTTTT,CATRPPLPGKLFF
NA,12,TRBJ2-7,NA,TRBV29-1,TGCAGCGTCAGGACCAGTTCCTACGAGCAGTACTTC,CSVRTSSYEQYF
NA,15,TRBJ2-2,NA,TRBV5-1,TGCGCCAGCAGCCAACTAGAGGATATCACCGGGGAGCTGTTTTTT,CASSQLEDITGELFF
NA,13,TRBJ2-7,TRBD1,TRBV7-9,TGTGCCAGCCAGGACAGGGGGTTTCTGGAGCAGTACTTC,CASQDRGFLEQYF
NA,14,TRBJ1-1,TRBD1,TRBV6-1,TGTGCCAGCAGGAGGACAGGGTTGGAGACTGAAGCTTTCTTT,CASRRTGLETEAFF
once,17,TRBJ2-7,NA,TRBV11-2,TGTGCCAGCAGCTTAGATCTTTGGTCAGAGACAAGCTACGAGCAGTACTTC,CASSLDLWSETSYEQYF
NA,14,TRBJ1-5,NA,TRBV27,TGTGCCACCTCTCGAGCGGGCGACAATCAGCCCCAGCATTTT,CATSRAGDNQPQHF
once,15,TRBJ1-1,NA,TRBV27,TGTGCCAGCAGCGCACCGGGACATCTGAACACTGAAGCTTTCTTT,CASSAPGHLNTEAFF
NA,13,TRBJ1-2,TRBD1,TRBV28,TGTGCCAGCAGTAACAGGGGGCTATATGGCTACACCTTC,CASSNRGLYGYTF
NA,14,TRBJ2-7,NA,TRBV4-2,TGTGCCAGCAGCCAAAGAAAGGGGGTTTACGAGCAGTACTTC,CASSQRKGVYEQYF
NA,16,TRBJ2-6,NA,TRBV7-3,TGTGCCAGCAGCTTAATTCCCCGCTCTGGGGCCAACGTCCTGACTTTC,CASSLIPRSGANVLTF
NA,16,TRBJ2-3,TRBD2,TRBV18,TGTGCCAGCTCAAGCCCTAGCGGGATAGAGACAGATACGCAGTATTTT,CASSSPSGIETDTQYF
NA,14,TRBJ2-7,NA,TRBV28,TGTGCCAGCAGTTTATTAGAGTCATGGCACGAGCAGTACTTC,CASSLLESWHEQYF
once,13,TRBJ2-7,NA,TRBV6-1,TGTGCCAGCAGTGAATTTAACCAGGGCGAGCAGTACTTC,CASSEFNQGEQYF
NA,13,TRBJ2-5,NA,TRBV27,TGTGCCAGCAGCTACGGGGGACAAGAGACCCAGTACTTC,CASSYGGQETQYF
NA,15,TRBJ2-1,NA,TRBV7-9,TGTGCCAGCAGTTCTACTAGGAGCTCCTACAATGAGCAGTTCTTC,CASSSTRSSYNEQFF
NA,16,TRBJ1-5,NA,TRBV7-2,TGTGCCAGCAGCCAATTTGGGCCGGGGGGCAATCAGCCCCAGCATTTT,CASSQFGPGGNQPQHF
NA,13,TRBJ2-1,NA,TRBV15,TGTGCCACCAGCAGCTACGGTTGGAATGAGCAGTTCTTC,CATSSYGWNEQFF
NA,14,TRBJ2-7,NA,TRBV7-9,TGTGCCAGCAGCTTAATTGCTATAAACTACGAGCAGTACTTC,CASSLIAINYEQYF
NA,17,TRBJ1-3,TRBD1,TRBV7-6,TGTGCCAGCAGCTTAGACCAGGGGGCGAAGTCTGGAAACACCATATATTTT,CASSLDQGAKSGNTIYF
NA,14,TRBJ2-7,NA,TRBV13,TGTGCCAGCAGCTTGGGAGCGTCCGACTACGAGCAGTACTTC,CASSLGASDYEQYF
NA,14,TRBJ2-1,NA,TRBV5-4,TGTGCCAGCAGCTCAAGGACGGCGGGCAATGAGCAGTTCTTC,CASSSRTAGNEQFF
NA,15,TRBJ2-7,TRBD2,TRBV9,TGTGCCAGCAGCGTAGAGGGACTAGCGGACCACGAGCAGTACTTC,CASSVEGLADHEQYF
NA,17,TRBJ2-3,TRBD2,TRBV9,TGTGCCAGCAGGGGACTAGCGGGAGGGCCGAGCACAGATACGCAGTATTTT,CASRGLAGGPSTDTQYF
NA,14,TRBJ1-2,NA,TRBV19,TGTGCCAGTAGTCCGGGGCCCTTGGGGTATGGCTACACCTTC,CASSPGPLGYGYTF
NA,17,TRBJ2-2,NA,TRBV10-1,TGCGCCAGCAGTGAAGTTCGGGCAGGCGCGAACACCGGGGAGCTGTTTTTT,CASSEVRAGANTGELFF
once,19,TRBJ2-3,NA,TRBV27,TGTGCCAGCAGTTCCCAAGTTAGAGCGACAGGATCTAGCACAGATACGCAGTATTTT,CASSSQVRATGSSTDTQYF